This T cell receptor beta chain was recorded in a study of blood T cell repertoires in COVID-19. On the study more broadly: Acute and convalescent COVID-19 specimens originated in the United States, Italy and Spain.

Sequencing was performed with immunoSEQ multiplex PCR; in TCRdb, only in-frame clones are kept and a portion is missing. The repertoire has fewer than 35,000 clones, approximately 91% of them found once; the top ten carry just under 5%. The CDR3 sequence is 15 residues long. The germline V gene has CDR1 DFQATT and CDR2 SNEGSKA (reference sequence). V was clipped by 3 bases and J by 3 bases, with 14 bases between them. What was sequenced was peripheral blood. The origin of this receptor is a man aged 65 to 85 with active COVID-19. The chain joins TRBV20-1 to TRBJ2-2, with D possibly being TRBD2 (5 bases). The CDR3 protein is CSASFRGTHTGELFF. In nucleotides, the CDR3 is TGCAGTGCTAGTTTTCGGGGAACCCACACCGGGGAGCTGTTTTTT.